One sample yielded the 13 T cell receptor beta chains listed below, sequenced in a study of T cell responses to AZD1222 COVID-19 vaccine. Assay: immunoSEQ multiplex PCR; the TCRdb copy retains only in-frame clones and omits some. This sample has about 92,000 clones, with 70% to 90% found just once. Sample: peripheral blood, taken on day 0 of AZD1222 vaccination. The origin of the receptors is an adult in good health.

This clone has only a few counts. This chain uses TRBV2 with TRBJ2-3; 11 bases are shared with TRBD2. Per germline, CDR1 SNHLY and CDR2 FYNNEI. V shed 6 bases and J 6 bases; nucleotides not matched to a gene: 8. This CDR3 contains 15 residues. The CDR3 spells CASSGTSGGRDTQYF. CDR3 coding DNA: TGTGCCAGCAGCGGAACTAGCGGGGGCAGGGATACGCAGTATTTT.

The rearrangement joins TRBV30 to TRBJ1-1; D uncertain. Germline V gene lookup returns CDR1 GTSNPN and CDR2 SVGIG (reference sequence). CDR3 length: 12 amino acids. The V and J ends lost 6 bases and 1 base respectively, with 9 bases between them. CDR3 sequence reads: CACRGGNTEAFF. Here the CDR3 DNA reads TGTGCCTGCCGGGGAGGGAACACTGAAGCTTTCTTT.

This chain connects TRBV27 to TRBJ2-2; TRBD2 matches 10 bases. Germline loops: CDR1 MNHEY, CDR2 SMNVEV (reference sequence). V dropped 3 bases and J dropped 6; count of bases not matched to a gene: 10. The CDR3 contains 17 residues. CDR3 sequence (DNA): TGTGCCAGCAGTTTCTTAAGGACTAGCGGAGGCGCCGGGGAGCTGTTTTTT. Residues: CASSFLRTSGGAGELFF.

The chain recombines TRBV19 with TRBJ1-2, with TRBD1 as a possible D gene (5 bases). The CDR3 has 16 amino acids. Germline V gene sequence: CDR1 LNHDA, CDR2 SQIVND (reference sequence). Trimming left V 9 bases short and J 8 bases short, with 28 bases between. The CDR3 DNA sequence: TGTGCCAGCACTGACCGACAAAGCCGGGGGAATCGAGGCTACACCTTC. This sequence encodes CASTDRQSRGNRGYTF.

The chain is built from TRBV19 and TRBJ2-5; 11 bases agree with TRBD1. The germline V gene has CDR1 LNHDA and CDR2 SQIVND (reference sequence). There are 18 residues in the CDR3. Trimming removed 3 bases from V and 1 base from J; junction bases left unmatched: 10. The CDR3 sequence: CASSITGPGTGGQETQYF. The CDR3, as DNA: TGTGCCAGTAGTATTACGGGTCCCGGGACAGGGGGCCAAGAGACCCAGTACTTC. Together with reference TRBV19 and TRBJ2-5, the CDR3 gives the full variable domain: DGGITQSPKYLFRKEGQNVTLSCEQNLNHDAMYWYRQDPGQGLRLIYYSQIVNDFQKGDIAEGYSVSREKKESFPLTVTSAQKNPTAFYLCASSITGPGTGGQETQYFGPGTRLLVL.

The CDR3 nucleotides are TGTGCCAGTGCTCGACAGCGGGGTTCCTACGAGCAGTACTTC. It specifies CASARQRGSYEQYF. V gene TRBV2 combines with J gene TRBJ2-7; 7 nucleotides align to TRBD2. The germline CDR1 and CDR2 sequences are SNHLY and FYNNEI. The CDR3 sequence is 14 residues long. J was trimmed by 1 base and V by 9 bases; bases with no gene match: 9.

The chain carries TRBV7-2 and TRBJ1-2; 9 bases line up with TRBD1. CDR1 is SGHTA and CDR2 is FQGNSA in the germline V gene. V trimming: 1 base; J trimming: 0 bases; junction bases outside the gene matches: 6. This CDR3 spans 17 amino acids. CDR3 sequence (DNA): TGTGCCAGCAGCTTAGATGGGACAGGGAGAGCTAACTATGGCTACACCTTC. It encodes CASSLDGTGRANYGYTF. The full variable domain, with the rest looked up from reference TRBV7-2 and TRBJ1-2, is GAGVSQSPSNKVTEKGKDVELRCDPISGHTALYWYRQSLGQGLEFLIYFQGNSAPDKSGLPSDRFSAERTGGSVSTLTIQRTQQEDSAVYLCASSLDGTGRANYGYTFGSGTRLTVV.

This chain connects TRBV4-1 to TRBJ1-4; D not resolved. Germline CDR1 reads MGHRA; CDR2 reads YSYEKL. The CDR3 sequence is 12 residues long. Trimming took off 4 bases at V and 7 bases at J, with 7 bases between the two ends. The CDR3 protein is CASSRDFEKLFF. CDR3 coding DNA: TGCGCCAGCAGCCGAGATTTTGAAAAACTGTTTTTT.

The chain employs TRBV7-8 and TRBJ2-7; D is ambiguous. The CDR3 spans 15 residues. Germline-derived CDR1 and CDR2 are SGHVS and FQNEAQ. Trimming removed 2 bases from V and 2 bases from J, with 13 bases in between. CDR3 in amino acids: CASSLSPAEAYEQYF. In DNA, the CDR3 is TGTGCCAGCAGCTTATCCCCGGCAGAAGCCTACGAGCAGTACTTC.

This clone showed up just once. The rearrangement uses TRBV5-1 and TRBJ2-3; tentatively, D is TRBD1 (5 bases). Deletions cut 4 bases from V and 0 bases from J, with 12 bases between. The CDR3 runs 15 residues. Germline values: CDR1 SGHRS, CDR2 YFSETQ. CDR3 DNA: TGCGCCAGCAGCACCCAAACAGGAAGCACAGATACGCAGTATTTT. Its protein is CASSTQTGSTDTQYF.

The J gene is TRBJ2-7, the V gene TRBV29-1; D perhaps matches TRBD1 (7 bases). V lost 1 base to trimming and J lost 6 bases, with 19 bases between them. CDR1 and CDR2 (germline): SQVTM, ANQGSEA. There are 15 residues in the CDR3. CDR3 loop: CSVEVPPGGSSEQYF. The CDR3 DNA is TGCAGCGTTGAAGTTCCTCCAGGGGGGTCGAGCGAGCAGTACTTC.

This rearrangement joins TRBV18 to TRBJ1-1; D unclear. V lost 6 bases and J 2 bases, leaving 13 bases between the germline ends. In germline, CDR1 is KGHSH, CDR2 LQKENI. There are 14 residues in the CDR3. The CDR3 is CASSESRANTEAFF. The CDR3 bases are TGTGCCAGCTCGGAGTCCCGAGCCAACACTGAAGCTTTCTTT.

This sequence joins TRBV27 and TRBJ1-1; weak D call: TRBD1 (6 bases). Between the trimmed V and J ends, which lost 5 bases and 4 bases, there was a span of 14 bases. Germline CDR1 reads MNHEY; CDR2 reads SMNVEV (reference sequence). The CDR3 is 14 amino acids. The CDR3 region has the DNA TGTGCCAGCAGTCCCCTTGAGGGGGGCACTGAAGCTTTCTTT. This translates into CASSPLEGGTEAFF.